A selection of T cell receptor beta chains follows, all from one sample in a study of blood T cell repertoires in COVID-19. Assay: immunoSEQ multiplex PCR; the TCRdb copy retains only in-frame clones and omits some. In the table there are roughly 120,000 clones, about 86% of which are singletons. Sequenced: peripheral blood. The receptors come from a man aged 70-80 years who had recovered from COVID-19. Both conserved end residues are part of each CDR3. The D gene is left open where the match is weak. Some rows mark clone size as missing; the rest say once, few, many or name a class of expanded clone.

clone size	D gene	V gene	J gene	CDR3 protein	CDR3 DNA
once	NA	TRBV5-1	TRBJ2-5	CASSSGILEETQYF	TGCGCCAGCAGCTCAGGGATTTTGGAAGAGACCCAGTACTTC
NA	NA	TRBV28	TRBJ1-1	CASREIRGIGTEAFF	TGTGCCAGCAGAGAAATACGCGGAATAGGCACTGAAGCTTTCTTT
NA	NA	TRBV11-2	TRBJ2-2	CASSPEPQNTGELFF	TGTGCCAGCAGCCCCGAACCCCAGAATACCGGGGAGCTGTTTTTT
NA	TRBD2	TRBV5-1	TRBJ2-1	CASARSPLGGRDNEQFF	TGCGCCAGCGCCCGTTCGCCCCTGGGCGGGAGAGATAATGAGCAGTTCTTC
NA	NA	TRBV19	TRBJ1-5	CASSTGQPYQPQHF	TGTGCCAGTAGTACCGGACAGCCTTATCAGCCCCAGCATTTT
NA	TRBD2	TRBV10-3	TRBJ2-7	CAISEGVAGDEEQYF	TGTGCCATCAGTGAAGGGGTAGCGGGAGATGAGGAGCAGTACTTC
NA	NA	TRBV4-3	TRBJ1-4	CASSQGAGRREKLFF	TGCGCCAGCAGCCAAGGAGCCGGGAGGCGTGAAAAACTGTTTTTT
NA	NA	TRBV6-5	TRBJ2-3	CASTFRHLGTDTQYF	TGTGCCAGCACGTTTCGGCACCTAGGCACAGATACGCAGTATTTT
NA	TRBD1	TRBV5-6	TRBJ1-2	CASSLAGGYGYTF	TGTGCCAGCAGCTTGGCAGGGGGCTATGGCTACACCTTC
NA	NA	TRBV10-3	TRBJ2-3	CATGPGITDTQYF	TGTGCTACTGGGCCAGGGATAACAGATACGCAGTATTTT
NA	TRBD1	TRBV28	TRBJ1-2	CASSSGTGMGGYTF	TGTGCCAGCAGTTCCGGGACAGGGATGGGTGGCTACACCTTC
NA	NA	TRBV12-3/TRBV12-4	TRBJ1-5	CASSGRGPQHF	TGTGCCAGCAGTGGGAGAGGGCCCCAGCATTTT
NA	TRBD2	TRBV29-1	TRBJ2-3	CSVEGLAGATQYF	TGCAGCGTTGAAGGGCTAGCGGGGGCTACGCAGTATTTT
NA	TRBD1	TRBV28	TRBJ2-5	CASSQRQGGAETQYF	TGTGCCAGCAGCCAACGACAGGGGGGAGCGGAGACCCAGTACTTC
NA	NA	TRBV6-6	TRBJ2-3	CASRTGLFTDTQYF	TGTGCCAGCAGGACAGGCCTTTTCACAGATACGCAGTATTTT
NA	NA	TRBV15	TRBJ2-7	CATSSQQGREQYF	TGTGCCACCAGCAGCCAACAGGGACGGGAGCAGTACTTC
once	TRBD1	TRBV28	TRBJ2-2	CASSLTGGTGELFF	TGTGCCAGCAGTCTAACAGGGGGCACCGGGGAGCTGTTTTTT
NA	TRBD2	TRBV7-3	TRBJ2-1	CASSLNSGGRINEQFF	TGTGCCAGCAGCTTAAACAGCGGGGGGCGGATCAATGAGCAGTTCTTC
NA	NA	TRBV6-5	TRBJ1-1	CASTLRGGLNAEAFF	TGTGCCAGCACCCTCCGCGGCGGGCTCAATGCTGAAGCTTTCTTT
NA	NA	TRBV7-8	TRBJ1-2	CASSFRAEGGGYTF	TGTGCCAGCAGCTTCAGGGCCGAAGGGGGTGGCTACACCTTC
NA	NA	TRBV6-6	TRBJ2-5	CASSKGTPGGETQYF	TGTGCCAGCAGTAAAGGGACTCCTGGGGGGGAGACCCAGTACTTC
NA	NA	TRBV13	TRBJ1-2	CASSSQGIYGYTF	TGTGCCAGCAGCTCACAGGGTATCTATGGCTACACCTTC
NA	NA	TRBV21-1	TRBJ1-1	CASSPRGGTEAFF	TGTGCCAGCAGCCCCCGGGGGGGCACTGAAGCTTTCTTT
NA	TRBD1	TRBV27	TRBJ2-2	CASIRTGNTGELFF	TGTGCCAGTATCCGGACAGGGAACACCGGGGAGCTGTTTTTT
NA	NA	TRBV2	TRBJ2-7	CASSERGSYEQYF	TGTGCCAGCAGTGAACGGGGATCCTACGAGCAGTACTTC
few	TRBD1	TRBV5-4	TRBJ1-6	CASSILDRGFGALHF	TGTGCCAGCAGCATCCTGGACAGGGGCTTTGGGGCCCTCCACTTT
NA	NA	TRBV27	TRBJ1-4	CASSGAGVQREKLFF	TGTGCCAGCAGTGGAGCAGGGGTACAACGTGAAAAACTGTTTTTT
NA	TRBD2	TRBV3-1/TRBV3-2	TRBJ2-1	CASSLRSGRPNEQFF	TGTGCCAGCAGCCTACGAAGCGGGAGACCCAATGAGCAGTTCTTC
NA	NA	TRBV5-5	TRBJ1-4	CASSLSGKGEKLFF	TGTGCCAGCAGCTTGTCGGGAAAGGGTGAAAAACTGTTTTTT
NA	TRBD2	TRBV28	TRBJ2-4	CASGTSGKNIQYF	TGTGCCAGCGGAACTAGCGGAAAAAACATTCAGTACTTC
few	TRBD2	TRBV5-6	TRBJ2-7	CASSLFSGIYEQYF	TGTGCCAGCAGCTTGTTTAGCGGGATTTACGAGCAGTACTTC
NA	TRBD2	TRBV3-1/TRBV3-2	TRBJ2-1	CASSGGSKDNEQFF	TGTGCCAGCAGCGGCGGGAGTAAAGACAATGAGCAGTTCTTC
NA	TRBD2	TRBV25-1	TRBJ2-3	CASSESGRAKDTQYF	TGTGCCAGCAGTGAATCAGGGAGGGCTAAAGATACGCAGTATTTT